Reported below is one TCR beta chain. Its antigen is currently unknown. Germline loops: CDR1 SGHRS, CDR2 YFSETQ. The CDR3 is made up of 14 amino acids. The V and J ends lost 4 bases and 2 bases respectively, with 11 bases between them. Systemic immunosuppression or autoimmune disease history was grounds to exclude patients. Blood sampling was done at baseline, cycle 4 day 1, and cycle 7 day 1. Repertoires were generated with immunoSEQ multiplex PCR, while TCRdb's copy carries only in-frame clones and drops some. The sample has about 46,000 clones; about 88% are singletons. The sample originates from a study of OX40 agonist ivuxolimab in advanced cancers. Study at large: At doses from 0.01 to 10 mg/kg, patients were given intravenous ivuxolimab every 2 weeks.

Overall study results and limits: Among T cells, CD8+ cells averaged more expanded clones than CD4+ cells.

J is TRBJ2-3 and V is TRBV5-1; no firm D call. The sequenced sample was CD4+ or CD8+ T cells sorted from blood, obtained in a trial of the OX40 agonist ivuxolimab. The TCR comes from an adult with an advanced solid tumor such as melanoma, head and neck, liver or kidney cancer. CDR3 sequence reads: CASSPEPTTDTQYF. The CDR3, as DNA: TGCGCCAGCAGCCCTGAACCCACCACAGATACGCAGTATTTT.